The T cell receptor (beta chain) under discussion was sequenced for a study of chemoradiotherapy in HPV16-positive cancers. The data were produced by immunoSEQ multiplex PCR, yet TCRdb's version contains in-frame clones alone and is incomplete. The sample carries about 24,000 clones, around 90% recorded once. Regarding this clone: Its matching antigen is unknown.

The study, taken as a whole, reports: Candidate HPV-specific clones and E7-related TCR motifs grew in tumor during treatment.

Over chemoradiotherapy, repertoires were sampled more than once. V gave up 1 base and J gave up 7 bases, with 14 bases separating them. The CDR3 runs 15 residues. Germline V gene lookup returns CDR1 SGHTA and CDR2 FQGNSA. The chain uses TRBV7-2 and TRBJ2-1; D assignment may be TRBD1 or TRBD2 (5 bases each). The material sequenced was blood, taken from a patient who underwent chemoradiotherapy. The receptor's source is a human donor with HPV-associated anogenital cancer. The CDR3 bases are TGTGCCAGCAGCTTAGTCATGGGGGTTGGGAATGAGCAGTTCTTC. Residues: CASSLVMGVGNEQFF.